This TCR beta chain is drawn from a study of cytomegalovirus exposure and HLA in healthy donors. On the study more broadly: Of several hundred genotyped donors, 81% clustered with self-reported Caucasian donors.

General study points: In vitro assays verified that a few CMV-associated chains recognized CMV antigens specifically. Most CMV-associated TCR beta chains appeared HLA-restricted in a later analysis.

Notes on this clone: The antigen is undetermined.

V dropped 7 bases and J dropped 0 bases, with 9 bases sitting between them. Looked up from germline, CDR1 is MNHNS and CDR2 is SASEGT. This CDR3 is built from 14 residues. Researchers ran the PCR with 60 Vbeta and 13 Jbeta primers. TCRdb's table, derived via immunoSEQ multiplex PCR, lists solely in-frame clones and lacks some. In the table there are under 70,000 clones, 68% of which are singletons. The chain links TRBV6-1 to TRBJ2-2; D call uncertain. Sequences were obtained from PBMCs. This TCR was sampled from a woman aged 25 to 39 in good health and CMV-seronegative. The CDR3 DNA reads TGTGCCAGCACCCCGACTTCGAACACCGGGGAGCTGTTTTTT. Translated: CASTPTSNTGELFF.